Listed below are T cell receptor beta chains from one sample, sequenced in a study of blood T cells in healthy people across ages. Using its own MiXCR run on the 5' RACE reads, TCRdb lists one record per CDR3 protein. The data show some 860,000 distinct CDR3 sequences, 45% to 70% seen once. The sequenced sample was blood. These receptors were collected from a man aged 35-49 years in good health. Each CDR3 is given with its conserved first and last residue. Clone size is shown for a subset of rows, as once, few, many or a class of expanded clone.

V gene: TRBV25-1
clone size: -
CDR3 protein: CASSEWDKGSNEKLFF

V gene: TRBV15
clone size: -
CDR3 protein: CATSRLRTNADTQYF

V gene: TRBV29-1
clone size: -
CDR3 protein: CSVVQSTDTQYF

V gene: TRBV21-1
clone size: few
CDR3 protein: CASSQTGRGTYEQYF

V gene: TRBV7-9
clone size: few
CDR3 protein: CASSKIDGSGANVLTF

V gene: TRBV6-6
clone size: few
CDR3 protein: CASTPAKSDTQYF

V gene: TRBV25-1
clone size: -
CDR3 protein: CASSEYTGGVSGYTF

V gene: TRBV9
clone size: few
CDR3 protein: CASSVELGDTQYF

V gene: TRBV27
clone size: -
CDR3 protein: CAGERRDRYNEQFF

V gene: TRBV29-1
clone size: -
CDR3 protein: CSVGWDRGNEQFF

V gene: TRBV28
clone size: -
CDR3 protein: CASSTQGKSQPQHF

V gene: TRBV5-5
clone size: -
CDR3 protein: CASSRGQVNTEAFF

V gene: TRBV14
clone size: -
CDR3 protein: CASSQEDTISYEQYF

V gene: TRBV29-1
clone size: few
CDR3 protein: CSVCGRGITDTQYF

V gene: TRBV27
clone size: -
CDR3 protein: CASSFSLWRGYTF

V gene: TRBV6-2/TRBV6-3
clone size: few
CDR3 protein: CASSYLDGGYNEQFF

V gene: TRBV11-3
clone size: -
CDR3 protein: CASSPRRGLGSGNTIYF

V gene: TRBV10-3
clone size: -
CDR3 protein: CAISESRQENSEAFF

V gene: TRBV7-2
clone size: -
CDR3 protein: CASSLIFGGNEQYF

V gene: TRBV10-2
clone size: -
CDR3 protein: CASSEPRRSRSSYNEQFF

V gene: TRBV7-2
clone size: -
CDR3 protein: CASSLEYPSAEETQYF

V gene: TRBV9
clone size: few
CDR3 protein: CASSAPRGQGNTDTQYF

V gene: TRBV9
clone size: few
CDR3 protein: CASSGPQETQYF

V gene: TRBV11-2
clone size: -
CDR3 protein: CASSSTDYPRGETQYF

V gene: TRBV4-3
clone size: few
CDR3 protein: CASSLSPGGAYNEQYF

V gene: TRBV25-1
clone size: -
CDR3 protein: CASSHPGTVAEAFF

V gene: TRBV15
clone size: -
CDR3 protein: CATSRVGTVYNEQFF

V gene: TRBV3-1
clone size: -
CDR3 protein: CASSQGTAEAFF

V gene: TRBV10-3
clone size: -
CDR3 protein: CAILRQGSYEQYF

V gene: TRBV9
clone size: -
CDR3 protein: CVSSQNRGNEQFF

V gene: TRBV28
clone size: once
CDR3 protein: CASSLWGATDTQYF

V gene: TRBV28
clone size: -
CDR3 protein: CASSDAGISYNEQYF

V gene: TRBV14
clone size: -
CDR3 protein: CASSRDRGQEKLFF

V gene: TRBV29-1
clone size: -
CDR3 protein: CSVESGGLAAPSSYNEQFF

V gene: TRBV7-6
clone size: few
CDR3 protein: CASSPSTGLGEKLFF

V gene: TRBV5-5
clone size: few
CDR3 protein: CASSLLGYEKLFF

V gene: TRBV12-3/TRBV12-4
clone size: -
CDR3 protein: CASRTGVNYGYTF